This T cell receptor (beta chain) was recovered during a study of T-cell memory formation after mild COVID-19. For the study at large: Each donor largely had its own TCR clusters. The study, taken as a whole, reports: CD8+ contracting clones occupied EMRA, while CD4+ ones occupied mainly CM and EM. Within pre-infection memory, some responding clones were found, suggesting cross-reactive memory joined. Clones shrinking from day 15 to 85 showed even CD4/CD8 mixes; later expanders tilted CD4+.

One entry per CDR3 protein, called by TCRdb with MiXCR from the 5' RACE reads. The sample lists 500,000 to 650,000 distinct CDR3 sequences; about 20% were seen once. Germline-derived CDR1 and CDR2 are SGHDT and YYEEEE. The CDR3 consists of 10 residues. Trimming took off 7 bases at V and 2 bases at J, with 4 bases between the two ends. On this clonotype itself: Antigen specificity is unknown. A read error is possible here, since a much larger clone lies one base away.

The chain combines TRBV5-6 with TRBJ2-7; D ambiguous. This TCR derives from an adult woman who had mild COVID-19 (a few samples of this study predate the infection). Cell type and time point are not known. The sequenced sample consisted of PBMCs or a T cell subset sorted from them (not recorded which). CDR3 in amino acids: CASGAYEQYF. The CDR3 bases are TGTGCCAGCGGGGCCTACGAGCAGTACTTC.